Described below is a single T cell receptor beta chain sequence and its context. The data derive from a study of blood T cell repertoires in COVID-19. Participants' reported clinical history set cohort assignment. Original processing notes: Reference gene primer amplification gave estimated nucleated cell counts. Generated by immunoSEQ multiplex PCR, the TCRdb table keeps only in-frame clones and is missing some. Clone size and V and J calls were adopted from that table, with D and trimming inferred from the DNA. In the table there are about 430,000 clones, 88% of which are singletons. CDR3 length: 14 amino acids. The ends lost 4 bases at V and 5 bases at J; junction bases unmatched: 7. Germline V gene lookup returns CDR1 SGHTS and CDR2 YDEGEE.

This rearrangement joins TRBV5-8 to TRBJ2-5; 8 nucleotides line up with TRBD2. This clonotype was obtained from a woman under 40 with acute COVID-19. Material: PBMCs or T cells enriched from blood (not recorded which). The CDR3 DNA reads TGTGCCAGCAGCCAAACGGGGGGGCAGGAGACCCAGTACTTC. Its translation: CASSQTGGQETQYF.